The 28 T cell receptor beta chains in this list originate from one sample, sequenced in a study of OX40 agonist ivuxolimab in advanced cancers. Here immunoSEQ multiplex PCR was the method, and the copy in TCRdb shows in-frame clones only, minus some. This table holds around 60,000 clones, about 86% found once. The sample was CD4+ or CD8+ T cells sorted from blood, taken in a trial of the OX40 agonist ivuxolimab. Every receptor here comes from an adult with an advanced solid tumor such as melanoma, head and neck, liver or kidney cancer.

The DNA of the CDR3 is TGTGCCAGCAGCTCCGCCGGAGGGCTAAACACCGGGGAGCTGTTTTTT. Protein product: CASSSAGGLNTGELFF. The J gene is TRBJ2-2, the V gene TRBV7-9; D is perhaps TRBD2 (6 bases). Germline V gives CDR1 SEHNR, CDR2 FQNEAQ (reference sequence). The CDR3 runs to 16 residues. V lost 4 bases, J lost 2 bases, and 14 bases lay in between.

The chain joins TRBV7-7 to TRBJ2-1, with TRBD2 identical over 9 bases. Trimming took 4 bases from V and 4 from J; bases not matched to a gene: 5. The CDR3 length is 15 residues. Germline values: CDR1 SSHAT, CDR2 FNYEAQ (reference sequence). CDR3 in DNA: TGTGCCAGCAGCTCCCCGGCGGGGGGGTACAATGAGCAGTTCTTC. As protein: CASSSPAGGYNEQFF. The variable domain in full, with the rest retrieved from reference TRBV7-7 and TRBJ2-1, is GAGVSQSPRYKVTKRGQDVTLRCDPISSHATLYWYQQALGQGPEFLTYFNYEAQPDKSGLPSDRFSAERPEGSISTLTIQRTEQRDSAMYRCASSSPAGGYNEQFFGPGTRLTVL.

This chain uses TRBV9 with TRBJ2-1; 12 bases line up with TRBD1. V lost 0 bases, J lost 7 bases, and 14 bases stayed unmatched. CDR1 and CDR2 from the germline V gene are SGDLS and YYNGEE. CDR3 size: 19 residues. The CDR3 DNA reads as TGTGCCAGCAGCGTAGAATTGAGAGTGGGGACAGGGGGCACGAATGAGCAGTTCTTC. The encoded protein is CASSVELRVGTGGTNEQFF.

This chain connects TRBV19 to TRBJ2-2, with D possibly TRBD2 on 5 matching bases. The V gene's germline CDR1 is LNHDA and CDR2 SQIVND (reference sequence). V gave up 5 bases and J gave up 5 bases, with 18 bases separating them. The CDR3 contains 16 residues. The CDR3 loop reads CASSPGLAQYTGELFF. CDR3 DNA: TGTGCCAGTAGTCCCGGTTTAGCGCAATATACCGGGGAGCTGTTTTTT.

The chain combines TRBV28 with TRBJ2-1; D is uncertain. This CDR3 has 14 residues. V was trimmed by 3 bases and J by 1 base, leaving 7 bases between them. Germline assignment: CDR1 MDHEN and CDR2 SYDVKM. The CDR3 here is CASSFLLSYNEQFF. The CDR3 region has the DNA TGTGCCAGCAGTTTCCTGCTATCCTACAATGAGCAGTTCTTC.

The chain uses TRBV29-1 and TRBJ1-2; D call uncertain. Per the germline V gene, CDR1 is SQVTM and CDR2 is ANQGSEA. The CDR3 is 15 amino acids. Between the trimmed V and J ends, which lost 1 base and 4 bases, there was a span of 16 bases. The CDR3 DNA follows: TGCAGCGTTGAAGTGAGGCTCGGAGGAGGCTATGGCTACACCTTC. Residues: CSVEVRLGGGYGYTF.

J is TRBJ2-3 and V is TRBV29-1; 9 bases line up with TRBD2. The V gene's germline CDR1 is SQVTM and CDR2 ANQGSEA. V dropped 3 bases and J dropped 4; count of bases not matched to a gene: 2. The CDR3 sequence is 13 residues long. CDR3 coding DNA: TGCAGCGTTGAGCGGGAGGGCCCAGATACGCAGTATTTT. This codes for CSVEREGPDTQYF.

The rearrangement links TRBV5-1 to TRBJ2-5; D is perhaps TRBD1 (6 bases). Per the germline V gene, CDR1 is SGHRS and CDR2 is YFSETQ. The CDR3 extends over 14 amino acids. Trimming cost V 1 base and J 2 bases, with 9 bases left between them. CDR3 amino acids: CASSLFRGQETQYF. DNA for the CDR3: TGCGCCAGCAGCTTGTTCAGGGGACAAGAGACCCAGTACTTC.

The chain has TRBV5-1 and TRBJ2-3; D is perhaps TRBD1 or TRBD2 (6 bases each). The CDR3 is made up of 14 amino acids. Per germline, CDR1 SGHRS and CDR2 YFSETQ. With 7 bases removed from V and 4 bases from J, the gap between germline ends came to 16 bases. DNA of the CDR3: TGCGCCAGCGTCCCTGGGGGGCTCGCAGATACGCAGTATTTT. Encoded protein: CASVPGGLADTQYF.

The chain uses TRBV7-9 and TRBJ2-5, with 8 bases that match TRBD2. Per germline, CDR1 SEHNR and CDR2 FQNEAQ (reference sequence). The J segment lost 5 bases and the V segment lost 5 bases, leaving 10 bases of the junction unmatched. CDR3 length: 15 residues. Here the CDR3 DNA reads TGTGCCAGCAGCCTCGGATTCGGGGGGGTCGAGACCCAGTACTTC. It codes for CASSLGFGGVETQYF.

This chain links TRBV5-1 with TRBJ2-1; TRBD1 agrees at 9 bases. V was pared by 0 bases and J by 3 bases, with 1 base of the junction left unmatched. CDR1 is SGHRS and CDR2 is YFSETQ in the germline V gene. The CDR3 extends over 15 amino acids. CDR3 sequence reads: CASSLGQGVYNEQFF. The CDR3 coding sequence is TGCGCCAGCAGCTTGGGACAGGGGGTCTACAATGAGCAGTTCTTC.

This sequence joins TRBV18 and TRBJ1-5; D gene uncertain. Trimming removed 8 bases from V and 0 bases from J, with 14 bases in between. The CDR3 covers 15 residues. CDR1 is KGHSH and CDR2 is LQKENI in the germline V gene. CDR3 protein: CASRAGQDSNQPQHF. DNA for the CDR3: TGTGCCAGCCGGGCTGGGCAGGATAGCAATCAGCCCCAGCATTTT.

The chain joins TRBV10-3 to TRBJ2-7, with D unresolved. Trimming shortened V by 3 bases and J by 1 base, and 13 bases separated the two germline ends. The length of the CDR3 is 15 residues. Germline assignment: CDR1 ENHRY and CDR2 SYGVKD. CDR3 amino acids: CAISDEGYQSYEQYF. Here the CDR3 DNA reads TGTGCCATCAGTGACGAAGGTTACCAATCCTACGAGCAGTACTTC.

Comments on this clone: A junction end diverges from the germline sequence, so it may reflect a read error. This sequence joins TRBV6-5 and TRBJ2-3, with D perhaps being TRBD1 or TRBD2 (5 bases each). Germline values: CDR1 MNHEY, CDR2 SVGAGI. This CDR3 contains 11 residues. CDR3 DNA sequence: TGTGTCAGCAGGGACGGGACTACGCAGTATTTT. As protein: CVSRDGTTQYF.

The gene calls are TRBV30 and TRBJ1-3, with 7 nucleotides matching TRBD1. Looked up from germline, CDR1 is GTSNPN and CDR2 is SVGIG (reference sequence). The CDR3 is 12 residues long. The ends lost 8 bases at V and 4 bases at J; junction bases unmatched: 5. CDR3 DNA: TGTGCCGCCGGGACAGTGGGAAACACCATATATTTT. Residues: CAAGTVGNTIYF.

The V call is TRBV6-1, the J call TRBJ2-1, with D tentatively TRBD2 (5 bases). This CDR3 is 14 amino acids long. With 1 base removed from V and 3 bases from J, the gap between germline ends came to 7 bases. Germline CDR1 is MNHNS and CDR2 is SASEGT. The DNA of the CDR3 is TGTGCCAGCAGTGAAGACGGAGGCTACAATGAGCAGTTCTTC. It yields the protein CASSEDGGYNEQFF.

The V call is TRBV30, the J call TRBJ2-3, with 8 bases identical to TRBD2. The CDR3 sequence is 15 residues long. Germline V lookup: CDR1 GTSNPN, CDR2 SVGIG (reference sequence). The junction had 5 bases not matched to a gene; V was cut back by 2 bases and J by 1 base. The CDR3: CAWSPFSGGTDTQYF. The CDR3 DNA sequence: TGTGCCTGGAGTCCGTTTAGCGGGGGCACAGATACGCAGTATTTT.

The chain links TRBV27 to TRBJ1-3; 8 bases fit TRBD1. Germline lookup yields CDR1 MNHEY and CDR2 SMNVEV (reference sequence). CDR3 length: 16 amino acids. After removal of 6 bases from V and 0 bases from J, the junction contained 7 bases not matched to a gene. CDR3 loop: CASSQGQAISGNTIYF. Written as DNA, the CDR3 is TGTGCCAGCAGCCAGGGACAGGCTATCTCTGGAAACACCATATATTTT.

This chain connects TRBV10-3 to TRBJ2-2; D might be TRBD1 or TRBD2, each matching 5 bases. V was trimmed by 4 bases and J by 1 base, leaving 13 bases between them. This CDR3 is built from 16 residues. CDR1 ENHRY and CDR2 SYGVKD come from the germline V gene. CDR3 amino acids: CAISGSGAENTGELFF. CDR3 DNA: TGTGCCATCAGTGGGTCCGGGGCGGAGAACACCGGGGAGCTGTTTTTT.

V is TRBV21-1 and J is TRBJ2-5; the table's D call TRBD2 went unverified against the DNA. TRBV21-1 is a recognized pseudogene. CDR3 length: 16 amino acids. CDR3 sequence (DNA): TGTGCCAGCAGCTTTCTGTGGACTAGCGGGAGAGAGACCCAGTACTTC. Its protein product is CASSFLWTSGRETQYF.

This chain uses TRBV9 with TRBJ2-7, with D perhaps TRBD2 (6 bases). The CDR3 is made up of 15 amino acids. With 2 bases removed from V and 3 bases from J, the gap between germline ends came to 15 bases. Germline-derived CDR1 and CDR2 are SGDLS and YYNGEE. CDR3 coding DNA: TGTGCCAGCAGCGTCACCGGGACTGCTCTCTACGAGCAGTACTTC. This sequence encodes CASSVTGTALYEQYF.

The chain links TRBV5-1 to TRBJ2-3, with 9 bases matching TRBD2. CDR1 and CDR2 (germline): SGHRS, YFSETQ. V lost 0 bases and J lost 5; bases outside the gene matches: 7. This CDR3 comprises 16 residues. CDR3 residues: CASSLVGGGAGDTQYF. DNA for the CDR3: TGCGCCAGCAGCTTGGTGGGCGGGGGGGCCGGAGATACGCAGTATTTT.

This sequence joins TRBV9 and TRBJ1-4, with a tentative D call TRBD1 (6 bases). CDR1 is SGDLS, CDR2 YYNGEE, per germline. The V and J ends lost 0 bases and 4 bases respectively, with 16 bases between them. The CDR3 has 17 amino acids. CDR3 nucleotides: TGTGCCAGCAGCGTAGACGCCGGGGGGCGGAGTAATGAAAAACTGTTTTTT. This gives the protein CASSVDAGGRSNEKLFF.

The rearrangement links TRBV29-1 to TRBJ2-2; D unresolved. The V end was cut by 5 bases, the J end by 4 bases, with 8 bases between. Germline CDR1 is SQVTM and CDR2 is ANQGSEA. The CDR3 loop spans 12 amino acids. In nucleotides, the CDR3 is TGCAGCGTTCGTGCCTCCACCGGGGAGCTGTTTTTT. Residues: CSVRASTGELFF.

The gene calls are TRBV7-9 and TRBJ2-2; weak D call: TRBD1 (7 bases). Trimming removed 5 bases at V and 1 base at J, with 11 bases between. This CDR3 region has 15 residues. Germline CDR1 is SEHNR and CDR2 is FQNEAQ (reference sequence). DNA of the CDR3: TGTGCCAGCAGCCGACAGGGAGGGAACACCGGGGAGCTGTTTTTT. It specifies CASSRQGGNTGELFF. The full variable domain, completed using reference TRBV7-9 and TRBJ2-2, is DTGVSQNPRHKITKRGQNVTFRCDPISEHNRLYWYRQTLGQGPEFLTYFQNEAQLEKSRLLSDRFSAERPKGSFSTLEIQRTEQGDSAMYLCASSRQGGNTGELFFGEGSRLTVL.

This clone is a singleton in its sample. V gene TRBV6-1 combines with J gene TRBJ2-7, with 8 bases aligning to TRBD2. In germline, CDR1 is MNHNS, CDR2 SASEGT. CDR3 length: 15 amino acids. The J segment lost 2 bases and the V segment lost 4 bases, leaving 7 bases of the junction unmatched. The CDR3 DNA follows: TGTGCCAGCAGTGCCCCCAGCGGGAGACCCTACGAGCAGTACTTC. Translation gives CASSAPSGRPYEQYF.

V is TRBV19 and J is TRBJ2-2; no clear D gene. The V end lost 1 base, the J end lost 5 bases, and 2 bases lay between the germline ends. Germline V gene lookup returns CDR1 LNHDA and CDR2 SQIVND (reference sequence). This CDR3 region has 12 residues. CDR3 sequence (DNA): TGTGCCAGTAGTATAGTAACCGGGGAGCTGTTTTTT. This gives the protein CASSIVTGELFF.

On this clone: The sample has other DNA sequences that encode this CDR3 too. The V call is TRBV30, the J call TRBJ1-3; 9 bases align to TRBD1. The germline gives CDR1 GTSNPN, CDR2 SVGIG (reference sequence). V lost 0 bases, J lost 4 bases, and 1 base stayed unmatched. The CDR3 consists of 14 residues. The CDR3 nucleotides are TGTGCCTGGAGTGTAGGACAGGGGGGAAACACCATATATTTT. This codes for CAWSVGQGGNTIYF.